The entry below gives a single T cell receptor beta chain sequence along with its context. Its antigen remains unknown. Sequence at one end of the junction differs from germline and may be a read error. The data were obtained in a study of cytomegalovirus exposure and HLA in healthy donors. PCR involved 60 Vbeta and 13 Jbeta primers. Generated by immunoSEQ multiplex PCR, the TCRdb table keeps only in-frame clones and is missing some. The data contain 150,000 to 200,000 clones, roughly four fifths of them singletons. Points from the study as a whole: A later analysis linked around 15,000 TCR beta sequences to HLA alleles at 0.05 false discovery rate.

Sequenced input: PBMCs. The clonotype was recovered from a man in his forties in good health and CMV-seronegative.

CDR3 amino acids: CASSGQGNSGANGLTF. CDR3 sequence (DNA): TGTGCCAGTAGTGGACAGGGCAACTCTGGGGCCAACGGCCTGACTTTC. The rearrangement joins TRBV19 to TRBJ2-6; 8 bases agree with TRBD1. CDR3 length: 16 residues. The germline V gene has CDR1 LNHDA and CDR2 SQIVND (reference sequence).